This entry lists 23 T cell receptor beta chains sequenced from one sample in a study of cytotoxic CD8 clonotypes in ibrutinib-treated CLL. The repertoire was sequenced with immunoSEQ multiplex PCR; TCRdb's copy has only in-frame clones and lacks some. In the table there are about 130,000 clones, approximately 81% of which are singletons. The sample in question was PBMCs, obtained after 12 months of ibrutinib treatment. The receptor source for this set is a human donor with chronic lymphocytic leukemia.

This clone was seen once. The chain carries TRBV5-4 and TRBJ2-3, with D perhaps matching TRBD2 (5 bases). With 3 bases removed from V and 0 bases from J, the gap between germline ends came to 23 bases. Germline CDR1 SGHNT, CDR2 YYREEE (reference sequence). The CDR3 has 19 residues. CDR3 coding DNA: TGTGCCAGCAGCTCGGAGGTCAGCGAATACCGTTTTAGCACAGATACGCAGTATTTT. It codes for CASSSEVSEYRFSTDTQYF.

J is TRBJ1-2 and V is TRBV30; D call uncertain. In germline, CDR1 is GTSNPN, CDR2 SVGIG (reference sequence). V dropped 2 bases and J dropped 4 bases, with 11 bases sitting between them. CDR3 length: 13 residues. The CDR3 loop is CAWSLESGYGYTF. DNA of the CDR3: TGTGCCTGGAGTCTCGAGTCGGGCTATGGCTACACCTTC.

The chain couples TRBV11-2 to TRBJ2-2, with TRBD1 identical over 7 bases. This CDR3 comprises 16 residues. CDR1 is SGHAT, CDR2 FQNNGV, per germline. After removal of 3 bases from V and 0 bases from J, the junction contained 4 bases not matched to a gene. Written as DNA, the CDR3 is TGTGCCAGCAGCTTTCAGACAGGGACGAACACCGGGGAGCTGTTTTTT. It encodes CASSFQTGTNTGELFF.

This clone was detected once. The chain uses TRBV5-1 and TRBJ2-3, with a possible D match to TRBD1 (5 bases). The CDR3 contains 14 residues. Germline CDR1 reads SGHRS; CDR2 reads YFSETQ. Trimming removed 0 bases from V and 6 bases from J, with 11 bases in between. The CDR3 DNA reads TGCGCCAGCAGCTTGGCCGGTCAGGGCGATACGCAGTATTTT. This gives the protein CASSLAGQGDTQYF.

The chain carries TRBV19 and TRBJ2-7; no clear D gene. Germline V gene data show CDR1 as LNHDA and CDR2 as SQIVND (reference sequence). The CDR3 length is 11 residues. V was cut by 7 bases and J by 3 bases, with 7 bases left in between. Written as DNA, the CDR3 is TGTGCCAGTACTAACAGCTACGAGCAGTACTTC. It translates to CASTNSYEQYF.

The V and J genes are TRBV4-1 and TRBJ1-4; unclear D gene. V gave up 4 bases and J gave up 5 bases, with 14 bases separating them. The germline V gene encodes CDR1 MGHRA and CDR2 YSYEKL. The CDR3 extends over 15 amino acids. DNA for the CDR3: TGCGCCAGCAGCCCCTCTGGGCGAGTCAATGAAAAACTGTTTTTT. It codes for CASSPSGRVNEKLFF.

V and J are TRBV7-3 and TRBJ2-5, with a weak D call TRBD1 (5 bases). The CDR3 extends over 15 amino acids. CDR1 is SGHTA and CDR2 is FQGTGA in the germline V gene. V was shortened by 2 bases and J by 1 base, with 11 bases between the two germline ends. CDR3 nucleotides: TGTGCCAGCAGCTTAGCCCCAGGGCCCCAAGAGACCCAGTACTTC. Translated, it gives CASSLAPGPQETQYF.

CDR3 in amino acids: CASRFSPGGLGNEKLFF. The CDR3 DNA follows: TGCGCCAGCAGGTTTTCCCCGGGGGGTCTGGGGAATGAAAAACTGTTTTTT. This chain links TRBV5-1 with TRBJ1-4, with D possibly matching TRBD1 (5 bases). Trimming removed 5 bases at V and 5 bases at J, with 22 bases between. The length of the CDR3 is 17 residues. Germline assignment: CDR1 SGHRS and CDR2 YFSETQ.

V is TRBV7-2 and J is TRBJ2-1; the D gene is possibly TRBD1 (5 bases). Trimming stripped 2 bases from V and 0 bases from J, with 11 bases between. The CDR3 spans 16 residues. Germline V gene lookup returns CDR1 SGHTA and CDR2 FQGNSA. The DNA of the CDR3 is TGTGCCAGCAGCTTAAGGGGCTCGAGCTCCTACAATGAGCAGTTCTTC. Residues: CASSLRGSSSYNEQFF.

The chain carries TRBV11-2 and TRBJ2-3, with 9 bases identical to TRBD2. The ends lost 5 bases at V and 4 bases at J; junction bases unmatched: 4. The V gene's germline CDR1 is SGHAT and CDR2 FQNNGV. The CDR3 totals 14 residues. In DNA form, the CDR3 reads TGTGCCAGCAGCCACGGGACTAGCTCAGATACGCAGTATTTT. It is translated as CASSHGTSSDTQYF. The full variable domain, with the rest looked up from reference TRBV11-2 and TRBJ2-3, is EAGVAQSPRYKIIEKRQSVAFWCNPISGHATLYWYQQILGQGPKLLIQFQNNGVVDDSQLPKDRFSAERLKGVDSTLKIQPAKLEDSAVYLCASSHGTSSDTQYFGPGTRLTVL.

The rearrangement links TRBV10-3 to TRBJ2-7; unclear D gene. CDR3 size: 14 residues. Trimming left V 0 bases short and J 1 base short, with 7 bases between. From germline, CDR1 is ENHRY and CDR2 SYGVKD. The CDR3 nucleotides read TGTGCCATCAGTGAGTCGGCAGATTCCTACGAGCAGTACTTC. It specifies CAISESADSYEQYF.

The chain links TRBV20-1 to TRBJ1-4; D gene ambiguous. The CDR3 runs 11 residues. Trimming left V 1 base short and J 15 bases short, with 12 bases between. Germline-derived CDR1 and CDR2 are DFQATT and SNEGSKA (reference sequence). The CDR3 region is CSARVRNQVFF. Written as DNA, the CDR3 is TGCAGTGCTAGAGTCCGGAATCAGGTGTTTTTT.

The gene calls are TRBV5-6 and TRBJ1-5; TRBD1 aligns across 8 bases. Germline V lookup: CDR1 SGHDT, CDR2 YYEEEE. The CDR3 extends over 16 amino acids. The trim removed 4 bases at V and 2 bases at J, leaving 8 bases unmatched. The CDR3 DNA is TGTGCCAGCAGCGGGCAGGGGGCGACGGGCAATCAGCCCCAGCATTTT. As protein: CASSGQGATGNQPQHF.

CDR3: CAIRSDTEQYF. The CDR3 coding sequence is TGTGCCATCAGATCCGACACCGAGCAGTACTTC. The V call is TRBV10-3, the J call TRBJ2-7; no clear D gene. The CDR3 has 11 residues. Germline assignment: CDR1 ENHRY and CDR2 SYGVKD. With 6 bases removed from V and 6 bases from J, the gap between germline ends came to 9 bases.

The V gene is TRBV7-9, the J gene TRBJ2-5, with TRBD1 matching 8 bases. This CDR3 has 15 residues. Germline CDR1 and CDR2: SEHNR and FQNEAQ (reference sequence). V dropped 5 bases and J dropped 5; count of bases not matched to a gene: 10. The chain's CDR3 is CASSTDRVQSETQYF. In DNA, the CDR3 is TGTGCCAGCAGCACGGACAGGGTTCAGTCGGAGACCCAGTACTTC.

In nucleotides, the CDR3 is TGTGCCAGCTCACCTAGCTGGACAGGGGTTTCCTACGAGCAGTACTTC. Translation gives CASSPSWTGVSYEQYF. V and J are TRBV18 and TRBJ2-7, with 9 bases matching TRBD1. The junction had 7 bases not matched to a gene; V was cut back by 3 bases and J by 1 base. CDR1 and CDR2 from the germline V gene are KGHSH and LQKENI. CDR3 length: 16 residues.

The CDR3 sequence: CASSEWAEYSGANVLTF. The DNA for the CDR3 is TGTGCCAGCAGCGAGTGGGCGGAATACTCTGGGGCCAACGTCCTGACTTTC. J is TRBJ2-6 and V is TRBV7-8; D remains unclear. Germline-derived CDR1 and CDR2 are SGHVS and FQNEAQ. The CDR3 totals 17 residues. Trimming shortened V by 5 bases and J by 0 bases, and 14 bases separated the two germline ends.

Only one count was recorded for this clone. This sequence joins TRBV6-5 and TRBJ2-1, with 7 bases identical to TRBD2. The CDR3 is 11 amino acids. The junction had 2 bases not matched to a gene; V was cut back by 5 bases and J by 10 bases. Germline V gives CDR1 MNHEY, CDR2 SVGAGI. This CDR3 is CASSRAGEQFF. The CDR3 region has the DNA TGTGCCAGCAGTCGAGCGGGAGAGCAGTTCTTC.

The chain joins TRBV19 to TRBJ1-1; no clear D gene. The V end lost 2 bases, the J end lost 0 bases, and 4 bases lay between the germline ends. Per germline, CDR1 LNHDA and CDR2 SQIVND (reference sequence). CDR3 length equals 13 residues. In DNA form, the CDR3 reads TGTGCCAGTAGTATACAAGTGAACACTGAAGCTTTCTTT. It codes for CASSIQVNTEAFF.

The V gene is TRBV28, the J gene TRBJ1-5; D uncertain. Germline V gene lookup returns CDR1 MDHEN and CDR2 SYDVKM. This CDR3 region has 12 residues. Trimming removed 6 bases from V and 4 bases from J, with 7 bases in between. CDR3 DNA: TGTGCCAGCAGGGAGATAAATCAGCCCCAGCATTTT. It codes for CASREINQPQHF.

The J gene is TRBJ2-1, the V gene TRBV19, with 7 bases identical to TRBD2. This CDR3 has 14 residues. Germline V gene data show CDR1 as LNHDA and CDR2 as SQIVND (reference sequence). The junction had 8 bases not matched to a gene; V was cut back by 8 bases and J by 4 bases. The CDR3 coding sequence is TGTGCCAGTTCGGGGCGGGGGAGATACAATGAGCAGTTCTTC. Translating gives CASSGRGRYNEQFF. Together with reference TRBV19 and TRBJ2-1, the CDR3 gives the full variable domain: DGGITQSPKYLFRKEGQNVTLSCEQNLNHDAMYWYRQDPGQGLRLIYYSQIVNDFQKGDIAEGYSVSREKKESFPLTVTSAQKNPTAFYLCASSGRGRYNEQFFGPGTRLTVL.

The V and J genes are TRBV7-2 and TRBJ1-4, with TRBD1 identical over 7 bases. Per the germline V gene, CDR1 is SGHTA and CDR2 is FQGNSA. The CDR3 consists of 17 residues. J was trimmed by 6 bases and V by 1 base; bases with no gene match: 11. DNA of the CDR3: TGTGCCAGCAGCTTAGTAGCTATCCCCGGGACAGATGAAAAACTGTTTTTT. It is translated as CASSLVAIPGTDEKLFF.

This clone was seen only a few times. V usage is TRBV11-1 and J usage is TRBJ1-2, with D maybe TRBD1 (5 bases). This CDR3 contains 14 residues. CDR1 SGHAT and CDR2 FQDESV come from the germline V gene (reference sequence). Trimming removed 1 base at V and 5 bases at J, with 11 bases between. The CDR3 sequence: CASSLGGVSYGYTF. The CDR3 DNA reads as TGTGCCAGCAGCTTAGGGGGCGTGAGTTATGGCTACACCTTC.